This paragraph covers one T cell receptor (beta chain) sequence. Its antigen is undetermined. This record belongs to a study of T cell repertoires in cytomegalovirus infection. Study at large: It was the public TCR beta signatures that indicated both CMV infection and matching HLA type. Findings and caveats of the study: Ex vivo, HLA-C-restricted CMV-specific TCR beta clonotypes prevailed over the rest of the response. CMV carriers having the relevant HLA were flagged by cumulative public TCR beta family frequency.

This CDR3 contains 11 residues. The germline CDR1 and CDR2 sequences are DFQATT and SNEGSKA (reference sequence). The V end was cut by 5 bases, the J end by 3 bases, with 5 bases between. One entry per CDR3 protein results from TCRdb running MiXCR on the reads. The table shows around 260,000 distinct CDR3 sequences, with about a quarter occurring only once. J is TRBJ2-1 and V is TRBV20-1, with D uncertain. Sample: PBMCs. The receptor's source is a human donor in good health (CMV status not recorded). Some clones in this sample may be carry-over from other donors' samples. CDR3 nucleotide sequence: TGCAGTGCTCCCGACTACAATGAGCAGTTCTTC. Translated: CSAPDYNEQFF.